A selection of T cell receptor beta chains follows, all from one sample in a study of shared clonotypes between healthy human individuals. Method: immunoSEQ multiplex PCR; TCRdb's copy keeps in-frame clones and lacks some. The sample has around 370,000 clones, just over 95% seen once. Sequenced: memory CD8+ T cells sorted from blood. Every receptor here comes from a man aged 30-40 years in good health. The CDR3 runs from the conserved cysteine through the conserved F or W. The D gene is left open where the match is weak. The listing skips clone size in some rows; elsewhere it reads once, few, many or a size class.

clone size	V gene	J gene	D gene	CDR3 protein	CDR3 DNA
NA	TRBV6-5	TRBJ2-6	NA	CASSFDSSGANVLTF	TGTGCCAGCAGCTTCGACAGCTCTGGGGCCAACGTCCTGACTTTC
NA	TRBV9	TRBJ2-7	TRBD2	CASSVARLAGEQYF	TGTGCCAGCAGCGTAGCGAGACTAGCGGGAGAGCAGTACTTC
once	TRBV2	TRBJ2-7	TRBD1	CASSEGQEAYEQYF	TGTGCCAGCAGTGAGGGACAGGAGGCCTACGAGCAGTACTTC
NA	TRBV10-3	TRBJ1-1	NA	CAISGGINTEAFF	TGTGCCATCAGCGGGGGGATTAACACTGAAGCTTTCTTT
NA	TRBV9	TRBJ1-3	NA	CASSSTPYSGNTIYF	TGTGCCAGCAGCTCTACTCCCTACTCTGGAAACACCATATATTTT
NA	TRBV5-6	TRBJ1-1	NA	CASSLGAEAFF	TGTGCCAGCAGCTTGGGGGCTGAAGCTTTCTTT
NA	TRBV10-3	TRBJ1-4	NA	CAISERGGGEKLFF	TGTGCCATCAGTGAGCGGGGGGGCGGTGAAAAACTGTTTTTT
NA	TRBV27	TRBJ2-1	NA	CASSLNEQFF	TGTGCCAGCAGTTTAAATGAGCAGTTCTTC
NA	TRBV5-4	TRBJ2-1	TRBD2	CASSSGTSGSGVTYNEQFF	TGTGCCAGCAGCTCCGGGACTAGCGGGAGTGGGGTAACCTACAATGAGCAGTTCTTC
NA	TRBV28	TRBJ1-4	NA	CASSSLQRRGTNEKLFF	TGTGCCAGCAGTTCGCTTCAGAGGCGGGGGACTAATGAAAAACTGTTTTTT
once	TRBV14	TRBJ2-1	TRBD2	CASSQPSGSRNEQFF	TGTGCCAGCAGCCAACCTAGCGGGAGTAGGAATGAGCAGTTCTTC
NA	TRBV4-2	TRBJ2-2	NA	CASSQVGPTGELFF	TGTGCCAGCAGCCAAGTAGGGCCGACCGGGGAGCTGTTTTTT
NA	TRBV6-5	TRBJ2-4	NA	CASSHGIGVKNIQYF	TGTGCCAGCAGTCACGGAATAGGGGTCAAAAACATTCAGTACTTC
NA	TRBV28	TRBJ2-1	TRBD2	CASSLPLAGAYNEQFF	TGTGCCAGCAGTTTACCGCTAGCGGGAGCCTACAATGAGCAGTTCTTC
NA	TRBV18	TRBJ2-1	NA	CASSPLEGNEQFF	TGTGCCAGCTCACCTCTGGAGGGAAATGAGCAGTTCTTC
NA	TRBV11-2	TRBJ2-3	NA	CASLNIDTQYF	TGTGCCAGTCTCAATATCGATACGCAGTATTTT
NA	TRBV25-1	TRBJ2-1	TRBD2	CASSGLATYNEQFF	TGTGCCAGCAGTGGACTAGCGACCTACAATGAGCAGTTCTTC
NA	TRBV6-1	TRBJ2-3	NA	CASSADRFGGGIPQYF	TGTGCCAGCAGTGCGGACAGGTTCGGAGGGGGGATACCGCAGTATTTT
NA	TRBV19	TRBJ2-7	NA	CASSIGDTYEQYF	TGTGCCAGTAGTATAGGGGACACCTACGAGCAGTACTTC
NA	TRBV10-1	TRBJ2-1	TRBD2	CASRPGLGLNEQFF	TGCGCCAGCAGGCCCGGACTAGGGCTCAATGAGCAGTTCTTC
NA	TRBV11-1	TRBJ2-5	NA	CASSSWGGQYF	TGTGCCAGCAGCTCATGGGGAGGCCAGTACTTC
NA	TRBV5-4	TRBJ1-6	NA	CASSLTSSYNSPLHF	TGTGCCAGCAGCTTGACGAGCTCCTATAATTCACCCCTCCACTTT
NA	TRBV7-8	TRBJ2-2	TRBD2	CASTLRLAGFTGELFF	TGTGCCAGCACCCTACGATTAGCGGGTTTCACCGGGGAGCTGTTTTTT
NA	TRBV29-1	TRBJ2-5	NA	CSAGKGRSQETQYF	TGCAGCGCTGGGAAGGGTAGAAGCCAAGAGACCCAGTACTTC
NA	TRBV5-1	TRBJ2-2	NA	CASSLEGRGGGGGELFF	TGCGCCAGCAGCTTGGAGGGAAGGGGCGGAGGCGGCGGGGAGCTGTTTTTT
NA	TRBV10-2	TRBJ2-5	NA	CASSESPGLIKETQYF	TGCGCCAGCAGTGAGTCGCCAGGCCTAATCAAAGAGACCCAGTACTTC
NA	TRBV5-4	TRBJ1-5	NA	CASSFEGNQPQHF	TGTGCCAGCAGCTTTGAAGGCAATCAGCCCCAGCATTTT
NA	TRBV25-1	TRBJ2-7	NA	CASKGQAYREQYF	TGTGCCAGCAAGGGTCAGGCCTATCGGGAGCAGTACTTC
NA	TRBV5-6	TRBJ1-2	NA	CASSLEVNYGYTF	TGTGCCAGCAGCTTGGAGGTCAACTATGGCTACACCTTC
NA	TRBV19	TRBJ1-2	NA	CASSQPRQPGGYTF	TGTGCCAGTAGTCAACCGCGACAGCCGGGAGGCTACACCTTC
NA	TRBV6-5	TRBJ2-1	TRBD2	CASSYARLAANEQFF	TGTGCCAGCAGTTACGCCCGGCTAGCGGCCAATGAGCAGTTCTTC
NA	TRBV19	TRBJ2-7	TRBD2	CASSISGRRDEQYF	TGTGCCAGTAGTATAAGCGGGAGGCGGGACGAGCAGTACTTC
NA	TRBV29-1	TRBJ2-1	TRBD2	CSDRAGAAYNEQFF	TGCAGCGATAGAGCGGGAGCGGCCTACAATGAGCAGTTCTTC
NA	TRBV28	TRBJ1-2	NA	CASSGAGTADYGYTF	TGTGCCAGCAGTGGGGCAGGGACGGCGGACTATGGCTACACCTTC
NA	TRBV5-1	TRBJ2-2	NA	CASSLSSTGELFF	TGCGCCAGCAGCTTGAGCAGCACCGGGGAGCTGTTTTTT
NA	TRBV6-1	TRBJ2-7	NA	CASSEAGSYEQYF	TGTGCCAGCAGTGAAGCAGGGTCCTACGAGCAGTACTTC
NA	TRBV5-1	TRBJ1-6	NA	CASSLGQPSINSPLHF	TGCGCCAGCAGCTTGGGACAGCCCTCCATTAATTCACCCCTCCACTTT
NA	TRBV4-2	TRBJ1-2	NA	CASSPPATFYGYTF	TGTGCCAGCAGCCCCCCAGCGACCTTCTATGGCTACACCTTC